Listed here are 22 T cell receptor beta chains from one sample, sequenced in a study of blood T cell repertoires in COVID-19. The method was immunoSEQ multiplex PCR; TCRdb's version includes in-frame clones alone and lacks a portion of them. The repertoire has approximately 310,000 clones, around 87% of them found once; the top ten carry approximately 7.8%. The sample taken for sequencing was peripheral blood. These receptors were collected from a woman in her fifties or sixties who had recovered from COVID-19.

This sequence joins TRBV29-1 and TRBJ2-6; perhaps TRBD1 as D (6 bases). The germline V and J ends were trimmed by 4 bases and 1 base, with 8 bases remaining between them. The germline CDR1 and CDR2 sequences are SQVTM and ANQGSEA. The CDR3 totals 14 residues. CDR3 protein: CSVGTASGANVLTF. CDR3 in DNA: TGCAGCGTTGGGACAGCGTCTGGGGCCAACGTCCTGACTTTC.

V usage is TRBV6-2 or TRBV6-3 and J usage is TRBJ2-7, with TRBD1 identical over 9 bases. CDR3 size: 14 residues. Germline CDR1 and CDR2: MNHEY and SVGEGT. J gave up 7 bases and V 2 bases, and 6 bases lay outside the gene matches. CDR3 residues: CASSYQGQGWEQYF. CDR3 nucleotides: TGTGCCAGCAGTTACCAGGGACAGGGTTGGGAGCAGTACTTC.

The rearrangement uses TRBV18 and TRBJ1-2; 7 nucleotides line up with TRBD1. This CDR3 is built from 14 residues. After removal of 6 bases from V and 5 bases from J, the junction contained 9 bases not matched to a gene. The germline V gene encodes CDR1 KGHSH and CDR2 LQKENI. The CDR3 DNA is TGTGCCAGCTCGCCGACACAGGGGACGTATGGCTACACCTTC. It specifies CASSPTQGTYGYTF.

The gene calls are TRBV2 and TRBJ1-6; 9 bases are a match to TRBD1. CDR1 and CDR2 (germline): SNHLY, FYNNEI. Losses at the gene ends were 9 bases for V and 10 bases for J; bases not matched to a gene: 13. This CDR3 contains 15 residues. The CDR3 DNA reads as TGTGCCAGGACCTCGGGACAGGGAGTAGGATCACCCCTCCACTTT. This translates into CARTSGQGVGSPLHF.

This clone appeared once. The chain carries TRBV3-1 (or the pseudogene TRBV3-2) and TRBJ1-6; 9 positions match TRBD1. This CDR3 is built from 14 residues. The germline CDR1 and CDR2 sequences are LGHDT and YNNKEL (reference sequence). Trimming at V came to 4 bases and at J to 10 bases, leaving 5 bases not matched to a gene. The CDR3 bases are TGTGCCAGCAGCCCTCGGACAGGGGAGTCACCCCTCCACTTT. This gives the protein CASSPRTGESPLHF.

The chain combines TRBV28 with TRBJ2-7; no clear D. The germline V gene has CDR1 MDHEN and CDR2 SYDVKM. The CDR3 is 11 amino acids. V lost 6 bases and J lost 2, with 5 bases in between. The CDR3 is CASRATYEQYF. The CDR3 coding sequence is TGTGCCAGCAGGGCAACCTACGAGCAGTACTTC. Filled out from reference TRBV28 and TRBJ2-7, the complete variable domain reads DVKVTQSSRYLVKRTGEKVFLECVQDMDHENMFWYRQDPGLGLRLIYFSYDVKMKEKGDIPEGYSVSREKKERFSLILESASTNQTSMYLCASRATYEQYFGPGTRLTVT.

The genes are TRBV4-3 and TRBJ1-2, with TRBD1 as a possible D gene (5 bases). This CDR3 has 16 residues. Germline assignment: CDR1 LGHNA and CDR2 YSLEER. Trimming removed 0 bases at V and 2 bases at J, with 13 bases between. CDR3 in amino acids: CASSQDIGGDNYGYTF. For the CDR3, the DNA is TGCGCCAGCAGCCAAGATATAGGAGGGGACAACTATGGCTACACCTTC.

This chain connects TRBV29-1 to TRBJ1-2, with a weak D call TRBD1 (6 bases). Germline V CDR1 and CDR2: SQVTM, ANQGSEA. V gave up 6 bases and J gave up 4 bases, with 15 bases separating them. This CDR3 spans 13 amino acids. The CDR3 protein is CSVVRGGAYGYTF. As DNA, the CDR3 is TGCAGCGTCGTGAGGGGGGGCGCCTATGGCTACACCTTC.

This chain joins TRBV6-5 and TRBJ1-5, with D maybe TRBD1 (5 bases). This CDR3 spans 15 amino acids. Between the trimmed V and J ends, which lost 6 bases and 7 bases, there was a span of 19 bases. Germline CDR1 reads MNHEY; CDR2 reads SVGAGI. In nucleotides, the CDR3 is TGTGCCAGCAGGCCCACTCTCAGGGATGGCCAGCCCCAGCATTTT. It translates to CASRPTLRDGQPQHF.

The CDR3 reads CSVSQGAGTSWQYF. The DNA of the CDR3 is TGCAGCGTTTCGCAGGGGGCCGGGACCTCTTGGCAGTACTTC. V usage is TRBV29-1 and J usage is TRBJ2-7; 8 bases are a match to TRBD1. This CDR3 is 14 amino acids long. J gave up 9 bases and V 5 bases, and 15 bases lay outside the gene matches. Germline CDR1 SQVTM, CDR2 ANQGSEA.

With regard to this clone: Within the sample, other DNA sequences also encode this same CDR3. The chain has TRBV18 and TRBJ2-7; D possibly corresponds to TRBD1 (5 bases). The CDR3 is made up of 12 amino acids. Per germline, CDR1 KGHSH and CDR2 LQKENI. Trimming removed 6 bases at V and 3 bases at J, with 9 bases between. In DNA form, the CDR3 reads TGTGCCAGCTCTCGAGACAGCTACGAGCAGTACTTC. Its translation: CASSRDSYEQYF.

CDR3 in amino acids: CASSLTGGGYEQYF. CDR3 sequence (DNA): TGTGCCAGCAGCTTAACGGGGGGCGGTTACGAGCAGTACTTC. This chain uses TRBV7-2 with TRBJ2-7, with a possible D match to TRBD2 (7 bases). CDR3 length equals 14 residues. Trimming removed 2 bases at V and 4 bases at J, with 12 bases between. The V gene's germline CDR1 is SGHTA and CDR2 FQGNSA.

This rearrangement joins TRBV3-1 (or the pseudogene TRBV3-2) to TRBJ2-3; 7 bases align to TRBD2. The CDR3 loop spans 14 amino acids. Germline V gene lookup returns CDR1 LGHDT and CDR2 YNNKEL (reference sequence). V lost 1 base to trimming and J lost 3 bases; unmatched junction nucleotides: 1. CDR3 DNA: TGTGCCAGCAGCCAAGGCGGGAGTACAGATACGCAGTATTTT. This translates into CASSQGGSTDTQYF.

This clone was picked up a small number of times. V gene TRBV27 combines with J gene TRBJ2-3, with TRBD2 identical over 9 bases. CDR1 is MNHEY and CDR2 is SMNVEV in the germline V gene (reference sequence). The CDR3 is 19 residues long. Trimming at V came to 4 bases and at J to 4 bases, leaving 18 bases not matched to a gene. The CDR3 coding sequence is TGTGCCAGCAGTTCTCAGGCTTTCTTCGGCGGGAGGGCAGCAGATACGCAGTATTTT. It codes for CASSSQAFFGGRAADTQYF.

This chain links TRBV24-1 with TRBJ2-1; D perhaps matches TRBD1 (6 bases). Germline CDR1 KGHDR, CDR2 SFDVKD. The CDR3 runs 15 residues. Trimming removed 6 bases from V and 0 bases from J, with 11 bases in between. DNA for the CDR3: TGTGCCACCAGTTCAGGGGCGAGCTCCTACAATGAGCAGTTCTTC. Residues: CATSSGASSYNEQFF.

The chain employs TRBV4-1 and TRBJ2-1; tentative D call: TRBD1 (5 bases). The CDR3 has 12 amino acids. Trimming left V 2 bases short and J 7 bases short, with 6 bases between. From germline, CDR1 is MGHRA and CDR2 YSYEKL. CDR3 residues: CASSQRGNEQFF. CDR3 sequence (DNA): TGCGCCAGCAGCCAAAGGGGTAATGAGCAGTTCTTC.

This chain joins TRBV4-3 and TRBJ2-7; no definite D call. The germline CDR1 and CDR2 sequences are LGHNA and YSLEER. With 0 bases removed from V and 6 bases from J, the gap between germline ends came to 9 bases. The CDR3 length is 13 residues. CDR3 sequence (DNA): TGCGCCAGCAGCCAAGACCGACTCTCCGAGCAGTACTTC. The encoded protein is CASSQDRLSEQYF.

CDR3 amino acids: CASSLALAGGSGEQYF. In nucleotides, the CDR3 is TGTGCCAGCAGCTTAGCGCTAGCGGGAGGGTCTGGGGAGCAGTACTTC. The chain has TRBV7-9 and TRBJ2-7; 12 positions match TRBD2. CDR1 SEHNR and CDR2 FQNEAQ come from the germline V gene (reference sequence). The junction had 7 bases not matched to a gene; V was cut back by 0 bases and J by 7 bases. There are 16 residues in the CDR3.

V gene TRBV7-9 combines with J gene TRBJ1-1, with a weak D call TRBD1 (5 bases). Trimming shortened V by 7 bases and J by 0 bases, and 12 bases separated the two germline ends. The CDR3 contains 14 residues. CDR1 and CDR2 (germline): SEHNR, FQNEAQ (reference sequence). CDR3 sequence (DNA): TGTGCCAGCACAACCGGGGGGGTGAACACTGAAGCTTTCTTT. Its protein is CASTTGGVNTEAFF.

The table lists this clone with a few counts. This chain uses TRBV30 with TRBJ1-6, with 7 bases identical to TRBD1. The CDR3 runs to 12 residues. Trimming took 4 bases from V and 10 from J; bases not matched to a gene: 4. The V gene's germline CDR1 is GTSNPN and CDR2 SVGIG (reference sequence). The CDR3 region has the DNA TGTGCCTGGAACTCAGGGGGGTCACCCCTCCACTTT. Amino acids: CAWNSGGSPLHF.

The chain links TRBV5-1 to TRBJ2-2, with TRBD2 identical over 9 bases. The junction had 2 bases not matched to a gene; V was cut back by 1 base and J by 1 base. Germline V lookup: CDR1 SGHRS, CDR2 YFSETQ. The CDR3 sequence is 16 residues long. CDR3 in amino acids: CASSLLAGENTGELFF. CDR3 DNA: TGCGCCAGCAGCTTGTTAGCGGGAGAGAACACCGGGGAGCTGTTTTTT.

The rearrangement links TRBV28 to TRBJ1-5, with D possibly TRBD1 on 5 matching bases. Trimming shortened V by 2 bases and J by 1 base, and 12 bases separated the two germline ends. The germline V gene has CDR1 MDHEN and CDR2 SYDVKM. The CDR3 length is 16 residues. CDR3 nucleotides: TGTGCCAGCAGTTTAGGGGCGCAGGACAGCAATCAGCCCCAGCATTTT. Translation: CASSLGAQDSNQPQHF.